In this sample, the clone carrying this TCR beta chain turned up many times. Its antigen remains unidentified. This sample's time point: blood at routine non-recurrence follow-up after resection. Whole RNA, which was extracted from tumor, nontumor lung tissue or frozen PBMC, was sequenced without any cell sorting. TCR cDNA molecules each carried a unique molecular identifier. TCRdb analysed the 5' RACE reads with MiXCR anew, one entry per CDR3 protein. The table has roughly 26,000 distinct CDR3 sequences, about 6% seen once. Deletions cut 5 bases from V and 8 bases from J, with 15 bases between. Germline V CDR1 and CDR2: SNHLY, FYNNEI. CDR3 length: 13 amino acids. This entry is derived from a study of spatial heterogeneity in lung cancer. Overall study context: Sequencing of follow-up PBMC samples took place when they were available, at a median of about 22 months after resection. More beta-chain than alpha-chain sequences were consistently detected.

General study findings and limits: Follow-up blood showed ubiquitous expanded tumor TCRs less than blood at resection did.

The chain combines TRBV2 with TRBJ1-2; a possible D gene is TRBD1 (5 bases). The starting material was PBMCs, obtained at follow-up. The receptor was derived from a male donor with early-stage non-small cell lung cancer. The CDR3 is CASSLGPSRGYTF. The CDR3 DNA reads as TGTGCCAGCAGTTTGGGACCCTCTCGGGGCTACACCTTC.